What follows are 5 T cell receptor beta chains derived from one specimen sequenced in a study of T cell responses to AZD1222 COVID-19 vaccine. The protocol was immunoSEQ multiplex PCR, while the TCRdb copy is restricted to in-frame clones and leaves out a portion. The table has 150,000 or so clones, about 88% seen once. The sample was peripheral blood, taken on day 0 of AZD1222 vaccination. These receptors originate from an adult in good health.

This chain joins TRBV5-8 and TRBJ1-1, with D perhaps matching TRBD1 (6 bases). The CDR3 contains 15 residues. Germline loops: CDR1 SGHTS, CDR2 YDEGEE. The V and J ends lost 3 bases and 0 bases respectively, with 12 bases between them. The CDR3, as DNA: TGTGCCAGCAGCTGGGGGGCGGATATGAACACTGAAGCTTTCTTT. Its protein is CASSWGADMNTEAFF.

The chain has TRBV5-1 and TRBJ1-1, with TRBD1 identical over 8 bases. The CDR3 has 13 residues. With 9 bases clipped from V and 5 bases from J, the junction kept 9 bases outside the gene matches. Germline CDR1 reads SGHRS; CDR2 reads YFSETQ. CDR3 loop: CATKDRDETEAFF. The CDR3 nucleotides are TGCGCCACCAAGGACAGGGATGAGACTGAAGCTTTCTTT.

J is TRBJ1-5 and V is TRBV19, with no clear D. CDR3 length equals 13 residues. The germline V gene encodes CDR1 LNHDA and CDR2 SQIVND (reference sequence). V dropped 3 bases and J dropped 4 bases, with 7 bases sitting between them. CDR3 DNA: TGTGCCAGTAGTATCGGAAGGAATCAGCCCCAGCATTTT. Translating it yields CASSIGRNQPQHF.

The chain recombines TRBV18 with TRBJ1-5; 7 bases fit TRBD1. The junction had 1 base not matched to a gene; V was cut back by 4 bases and J by 1 base. The CDR3 runs to 14 residues. Germline assignment: CDR1 KGHSH and CDR2 LQKENI. CDR3 region: CASSQGQSNQPQHF. The CDR3 DNA follows: TGTGCCAGCTCACAGGGACAGAGCAATCAGCCCCAGCATTTT. The full variable domain, with the rest looked up from reference TRBV18 and TRBJ1-5, is NAGVMQNPRHLVRRRGQEARLRCSPMKGHSHVYWYRQLPEEGLKFMVYLQKENIIDESGMPKERFSAEFPKEGPSILRIQQVVRGDSAAYFCASSQGQSNQPQHFGDGTRLSIL.

The chain employs TRBV3-1 (or the pseudogene TRBV3-2) and TRBJ1-5; D is unclear. Germline CDR1 and CDR2: LGHDT and YNNKEL (reference sequence). The CDR3 contains 17 residues. V was pared by 0 bases and J by 0 bases, with 12 bases between. CDR3 sequence reads: CASSQDLEGYSNQPQHF. CDR3 nucleotides: TGTGCCAGCAGCCAAGATCTTGAAGGGTATAGCAATCAGCCCCAGCATTTT.